The T cell receptor (beta chain) under discussion was sequenced for a study of tumor-infiltrating lymphocytes in primary liver carcinoma (dated by TCRdb to between 2016 and 2019). About the study as a whole: Surgical resection was performed in China between late 2015 and 2016 on about 5 patients with histopathologically diagnosed primary liver carcinoma. Repertoires from technical replicates were highly reproducible, with mean shared-clone rates roughly 0.86 and correlation coefficients above 0.95. Across five regions of each liver tumor, along with adjacent normal tissue and blood, the study brought together TCRbeta repertoire sequencing, expression microarrays and whole-exome sequencing. The five patients had tumors staged T1-T3 N0M0, with maximum diameters ranging from about 4 to 11 cm. Roughly 3.5 to 8 million productive TCRbeta reads were obtained per sample, and no significant difference in read depth was found between tissue types. Hepatocellular carcinoma (four) or combined HCC and intrahepatic cholangiocarcinoma (one) was present in the five patients, who were three men and two women aged 30 to 69 years. A total of 35 or so specimens from 5 patients went through TCRbeta repertoire sequencing, namely 25 tumor regions, 5 adjacent noncancerous liver tissues and 5 peripheral blood samples.

Blood RNA was extracted from unsorted whole blood with TRIzol reagent; germline DNA came from the DNeasy Blood & Tissue kit. Chronic HBV infection was present in the patients, and the patients were treatment-naive at sampling. Before surgery, approximately 3.8 milliliters of peripheral blood were drawn into K2EDTA tubes. A constant-region primer and ProtoScript II reverse transcriptase were used to reverse-transcribe TCRbeta-specific cDNA from 500 ng total RNA. TCRbeta libraries were built with three nested multiplex PCR rounds, a slightly modified ARM-PCR procedure. Sample barcodes and Illumina adapters were added in a final 25-cycle PCR with Deep VentR polymerase. Before sequencing, amplicons of 200-500 bp were purified from gel using a QIAquick gel extraction kit. An Illumina HiSeq 2500 was used to sequence the TCRbeta amplicons with 250-bp paired-end reads. The study's processing was this. To recover full CDR3 sequences, reads were quality-trimmed using Trimmomatic v0.33 and paired reads were then merged using FLASH v1.2.11. V, D and J germline segments were assigned to the rearranged TCRbeta sequences using MiGEC v1.2.1b. VDJtools v1.0.0 computed clonotype statistics and Shannon-Wiener diversity indices. Except for diversity analysis, only the 250 most abundant clonotypes of each sample were used in subsequent analyses to reduce sampling bias. In-frame beta chains were kept once TCRdb had trimmed the public reads at Q25 with fastp and called clones with MiXCR. When rows share a CDR3 protein, they turn into one entry using the most common DNA and genes. TCRdb's processing, not the study's, gives the V and J calls here. In all, the sample holds about 200,000 distinct CDR3 sequences, and around 60% of those were seen once. In total, the top ten clones hold 7% to 8.5% of the sample.

General study outcomes and caveats: The top 250 clones accounted for a significantly greater share of the repertoire in tumors than in blood (p = 0.039). Only 4 or 5 patients were included in the study, and the authors note that the findings should be validated in a larger study. Since the samples were bulk and unsorted, there was no way to compare CD4+ and CD8+ T cell repertoires. Only the TCR beta chain was sequenced, so true repertoire diversity is likely underestimated because unpaired alpha chains were not captured. Repertoire overlap was found to be higher between tumor regions (mean around 35%) than between tumor-adjacent (roughly 17%) or tumor-blood (approximately 15%) pairs, consistent with antigen-driven expansion.

Regarding this clonotype: Its binding antigen is unknown. One junction end does not reproduce the germline sequence, and a read error may be involved.

The sequence came from a woman aged 55-70 years with primary liver carcinoma and hepatitis B virus infection. Sequencing was done on a sample of peripheral blood.

The nucleotides are TGCGCCAACAGTGAGCAGCCCGGCTCTGGAAACACCATATATTTT. Its amino acids are CANSEQPGSGNTIYF. The chain employs TRBV10-1 and TRBJ1-3; the D gene cannot be resolved reliably. From a lookup of the germline V gene (reference sequence), CDR1 and CDR2 are WNHNN and SYGVQD. The CDR3 spans 15 residues, from the cysteine through the phenylalanine. Only the CDR3 DNA stays, 45 bases, in frame from base 1.